Listed here is a single TCR beta chain. This clone is a singleton in its sample. Its antigen is currently not known. Per-base quality was not reported, and no clone a single base away is much larger than it. Donors formed part of the validation cohort, which comprised fewer than 150 subjects and was distinct from the first cohort of several hundred subjects. The data belong to a study of cytomegalovirus exposure and HLA in healthy donors (dated by TCRdb to about 2017). Context from the whole study: According to a later analysis, one platform produced both the roughly 120 validation repertoires and the 666 repertoires of the first cohort. The study aimed to test whether cataloging public T cell receptors could reveal signatures of past pathogen exposure. In addition to the first cohort of about 650 subjects, a separate validation cohort of approximately 130 different subjects was used. High-throughput TCR immunosequencing, statistical association of individual TCRs with disease status, and machine learning were combined to predict cytomegalovirus infection status.

Overall results and qualifications from the work: The study listed 150 to 200 TCR beta chains as associated with cytomegalovirus. A later analysis found that TCRs clustered in the first cohort also tended to co-occur in the roughly 120 validation repertoires, with approximately 95% of cluster scores above 0. Most TCR sequences were observed very rarely across donors, whereas some public TCRs were present in many individuals. In vitro tests confirmed that a few of the cytomegalovirus-associated TCR beta chains recognize cytomegalovirus antigens. A later analysis had no HLA typing for the validation cohort, so co-occurrence there was scored across all 110 or so repertoires. According to the authors, the approach could potentially be generalized to other disease states and immunological phenotypes. The classifier was reported to diagnose cytomegalovirus status with high specificity and sensitivity in both the original and validation cohorts.

The library was generated by the immunoSEQ multiplex PCR assay. The authors' analysis ran thus. A statistical classification framework was built for diagnosing cytomegalovirus status from the catalog of TCR beta chain sequences. TCRdb carries this immuneACCESS record with in-frame sequences only. Its versions omit some clonotypes, under half of them owing to an unresolved V gene in the studies checked, with the rest unexplained. D and trimming were read from the DNA, whereas the V and J calls and clone size are those reported in that table. For this sample there are approximately 300,000 clones; around 87% appear just once. The ten largest clones take up approximately 1% of the sample. The receptor's source is a woman under 40 in good health and CMV-seropositive. Material: PBMCs.

The CDR3 corresponds to CASTPGQYNSPLHF. The sequence in DNA is TGTGCCAGCACCCCCGGTCAATATAATTCACCCCTCCACTTT. The chain links TRBV6-6 with TRBJ1-6, with the D gene too uncertain to name. Reading the germline V gene (reference sequence) gives CDR1 MNHNY and CDR2 SVGAGI. Including cysteine and phenylalanine, the CDR3 has 14 amino acids. Just CDR3 DNA is preserved here, 42 bases in frame from base 1. The V and J ends are trimmed by 7 bases and 4 bases, leaving 11 bases between them.